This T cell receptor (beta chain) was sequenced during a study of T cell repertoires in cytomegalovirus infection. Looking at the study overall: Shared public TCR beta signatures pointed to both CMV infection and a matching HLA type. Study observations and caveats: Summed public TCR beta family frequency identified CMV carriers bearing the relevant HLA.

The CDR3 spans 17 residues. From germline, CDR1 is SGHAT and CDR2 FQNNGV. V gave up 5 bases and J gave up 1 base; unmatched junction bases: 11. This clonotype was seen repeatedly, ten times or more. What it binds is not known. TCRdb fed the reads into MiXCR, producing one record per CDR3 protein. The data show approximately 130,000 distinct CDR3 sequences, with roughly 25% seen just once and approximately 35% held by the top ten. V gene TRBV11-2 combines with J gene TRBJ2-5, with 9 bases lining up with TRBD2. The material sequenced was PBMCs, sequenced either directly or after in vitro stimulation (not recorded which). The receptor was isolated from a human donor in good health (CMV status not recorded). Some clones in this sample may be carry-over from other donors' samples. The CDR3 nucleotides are TGTGCCAGCAGCCGACCGACTAGCGGAGGGCCCCAAGAGACCCAGTACTTC. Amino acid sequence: CASSRPTSGGPQETQYF.